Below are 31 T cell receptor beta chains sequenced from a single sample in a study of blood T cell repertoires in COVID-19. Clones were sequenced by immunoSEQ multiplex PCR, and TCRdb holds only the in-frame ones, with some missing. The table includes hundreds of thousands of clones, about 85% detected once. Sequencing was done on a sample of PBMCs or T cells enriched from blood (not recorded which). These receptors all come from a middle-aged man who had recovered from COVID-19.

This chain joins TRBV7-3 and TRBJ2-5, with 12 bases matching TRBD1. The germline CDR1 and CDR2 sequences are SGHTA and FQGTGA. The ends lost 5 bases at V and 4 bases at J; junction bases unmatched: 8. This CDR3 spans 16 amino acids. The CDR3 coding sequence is TGTGCCAGCAGCCAAGCCGGGACAGGGGGCCTAGAGACCCAGTACTTC. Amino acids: CASSQAGTGGLETQYF.

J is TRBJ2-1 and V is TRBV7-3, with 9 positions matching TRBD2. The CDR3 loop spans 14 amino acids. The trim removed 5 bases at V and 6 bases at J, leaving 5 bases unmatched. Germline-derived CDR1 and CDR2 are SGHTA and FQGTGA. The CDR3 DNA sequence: TGTGCCAGCAGCCGACGTAGCGGGAGCAATGAGCAGTTCTTC. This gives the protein CASSRRSGSNEQFF.

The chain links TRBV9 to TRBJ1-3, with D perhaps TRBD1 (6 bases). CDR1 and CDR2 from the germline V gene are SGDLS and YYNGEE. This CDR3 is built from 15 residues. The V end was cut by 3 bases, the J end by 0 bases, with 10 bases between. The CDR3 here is CASSADSPSGNTIYF. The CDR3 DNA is TGTGCCAGCAGCGCGGACAGTCCCTCTGGAAACACCATATATTTT.

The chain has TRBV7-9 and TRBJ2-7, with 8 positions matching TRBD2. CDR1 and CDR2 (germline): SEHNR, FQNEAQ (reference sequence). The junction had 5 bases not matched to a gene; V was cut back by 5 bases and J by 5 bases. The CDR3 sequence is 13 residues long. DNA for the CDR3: TGTGCCAGCAGCCCCGGGGGGGGCGACGAGCAGTACTTC. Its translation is CASSPGGGDEQYF.

CDR3 loop: CAISESGTSGYEQYF. CDR3 nucleotide sequence: TGTGCCATCAGTGAGTCTGGTACTAGCGGATACGAGCAGTACTTC. The chain combines TRBV10-3 with TRBJ2-7; 8 bases are a match to TRBD2. The CDR3 contains 15 residues. CDR1 is ENHRY and CDR2 is SYGVKD in the germline V gene. V dropped 0 bases and J dropped 4; count of bases not matched to a gene: 5.

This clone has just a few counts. For the CDR3, the DNA is TGTGCCAGCAGCTTGACGGGACACTTGAGGGAGCAGTACTTC. Translated: CASSLTGHLREQYF. V is TRBV7-9 and J is TRBJ2-7; a weak D match, TRBD1 (6 bases). The CDR3 runs to 14 residues. V lost 3 bases to trimming and J lost 7 bases, with 16 bases between them. Germline V gene lookup returns CDR1 SEHNR and CDR2 FQNEAQ (reference sequence).

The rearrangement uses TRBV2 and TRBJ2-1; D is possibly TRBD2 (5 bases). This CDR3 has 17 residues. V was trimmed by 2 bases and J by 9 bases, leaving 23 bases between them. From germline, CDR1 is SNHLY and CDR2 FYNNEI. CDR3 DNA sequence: TGTGCCAGCAGTGAAACGCCCGACTACGACCCCCTACGTGAGCAGTTCTTC. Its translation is CASSETPDYDPLREQFF. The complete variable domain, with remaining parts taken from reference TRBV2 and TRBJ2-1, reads EPEVTQTPSHQVTQMGQEVILRCVPISNHLYFYWYRQILGQKVEFLVSFYNNEISEKSEIFDDQFSVERPDGSNFTLKIRSTKLEDSAMYFCASSETPDYDPLREQFFGPGTRLTVL.

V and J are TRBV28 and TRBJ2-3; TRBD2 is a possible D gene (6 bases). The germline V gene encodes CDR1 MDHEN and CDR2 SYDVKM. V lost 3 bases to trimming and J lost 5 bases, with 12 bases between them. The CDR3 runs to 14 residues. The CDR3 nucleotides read TGTGCCAGCAGTTTTTACGGGAGTGGAGATACGCAGTATTTT. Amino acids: CASSFYGSGDTQYF.

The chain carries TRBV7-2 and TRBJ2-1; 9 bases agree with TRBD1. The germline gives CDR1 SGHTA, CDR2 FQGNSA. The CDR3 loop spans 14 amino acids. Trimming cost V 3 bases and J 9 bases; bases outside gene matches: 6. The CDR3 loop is CASSFRDRVSEQFF. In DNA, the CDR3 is TGTGCCAGCAGCTTCCGGGACAGGGTATCTGAGCAGTTCTTC. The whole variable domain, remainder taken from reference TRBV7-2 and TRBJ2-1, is GAGVSQSPSNKVTEKGKDVELRCDPISGHTALYWYRQSLGQGLEFLIYFQGNSAPDKSGLPSDRFSAERTGGSVSTLTIQRTQQEDSAVYLCASSFRDRVSEQFFGPGTRLTVL.

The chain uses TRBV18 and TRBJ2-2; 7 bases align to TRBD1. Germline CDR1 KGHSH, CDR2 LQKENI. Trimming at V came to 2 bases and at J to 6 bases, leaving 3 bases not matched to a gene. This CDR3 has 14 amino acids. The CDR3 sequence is CASSPDRVAGELFF. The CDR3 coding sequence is TGTGCCAGCTCACCAGACAGGGTGGCCGGGGAGCTGTTTTTT. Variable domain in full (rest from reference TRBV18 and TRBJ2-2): NAGVMQNPRHLVRRRGQEARLRCSPMKGHSHVYWYRQLPEEGLKFMVYLQKENIIDESGMPKERFSAEFPKEGPSILRIQQVVRGDSAAYFCASSPDRVAGELFFGEGSRLTVL.

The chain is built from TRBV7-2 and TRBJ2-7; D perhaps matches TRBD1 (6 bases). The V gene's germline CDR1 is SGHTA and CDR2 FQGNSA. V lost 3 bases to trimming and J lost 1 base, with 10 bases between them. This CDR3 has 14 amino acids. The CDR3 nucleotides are TGTGCCAGCAGCTTCGCGACAGGATCCTACGAGCAGTACTTC. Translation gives CASSFATGSYEQYF.

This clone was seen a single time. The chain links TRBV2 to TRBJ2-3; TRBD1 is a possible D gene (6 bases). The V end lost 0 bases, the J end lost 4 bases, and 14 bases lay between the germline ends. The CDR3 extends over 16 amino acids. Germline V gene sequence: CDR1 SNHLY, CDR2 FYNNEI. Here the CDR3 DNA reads TGTGCCAGCAGTGAAGCAAAGGACTGGGGGCCAGATACGCAGTATTTT. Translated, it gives CASSEAKDWGPDTQYF.

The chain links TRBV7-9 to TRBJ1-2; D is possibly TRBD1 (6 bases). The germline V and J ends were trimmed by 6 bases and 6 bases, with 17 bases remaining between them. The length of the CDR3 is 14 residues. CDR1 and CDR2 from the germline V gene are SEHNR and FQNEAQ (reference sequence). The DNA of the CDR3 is TGTGCCAGCAGTCAGAGCGGGGGCGGTAATGGCTACACCTTC. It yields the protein CASSQSGGGNGYTF.

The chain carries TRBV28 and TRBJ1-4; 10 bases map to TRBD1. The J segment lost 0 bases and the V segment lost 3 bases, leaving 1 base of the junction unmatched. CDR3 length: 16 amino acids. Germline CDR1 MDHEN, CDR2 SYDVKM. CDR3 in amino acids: CASSFGQGATNEKLFF. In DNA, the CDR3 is TGTGCCAGCAGTTTCGGACAGGGGGCAACTAATGAAAAACTGTTTTTT.

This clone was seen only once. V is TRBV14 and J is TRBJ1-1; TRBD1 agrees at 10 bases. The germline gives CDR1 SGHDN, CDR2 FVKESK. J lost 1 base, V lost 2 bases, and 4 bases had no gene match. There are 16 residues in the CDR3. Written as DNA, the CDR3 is TGTGCCAGCAGCCAAATCAGGACAGGGGGGAACACTGAAGCTTTCTTT. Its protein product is CASSQIRTGGNTEAFF.

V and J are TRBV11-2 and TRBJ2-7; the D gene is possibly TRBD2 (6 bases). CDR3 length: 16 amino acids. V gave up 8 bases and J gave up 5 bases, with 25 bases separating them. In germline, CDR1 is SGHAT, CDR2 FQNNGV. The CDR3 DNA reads TGTGCCAGCGTCCTGGTGGGGCGGGACGGTTACCACGAGCAGTACTTC. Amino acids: CASVLVGRDGYHEQYF.

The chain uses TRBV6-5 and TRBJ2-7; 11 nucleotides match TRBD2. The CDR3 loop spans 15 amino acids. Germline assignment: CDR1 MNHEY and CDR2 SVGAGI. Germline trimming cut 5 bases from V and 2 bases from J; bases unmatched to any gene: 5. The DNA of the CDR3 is TGTGCCAGCAGTCCTTTAGCGGGAGGGCCCTACGAGCAGTACTTC. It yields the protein CASSPLAGGPYEQYF.

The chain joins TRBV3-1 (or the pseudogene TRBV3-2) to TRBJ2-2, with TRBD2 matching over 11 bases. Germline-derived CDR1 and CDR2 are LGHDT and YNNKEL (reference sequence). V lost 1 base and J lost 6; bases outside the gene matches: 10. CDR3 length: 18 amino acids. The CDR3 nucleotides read TGTGCCAGCAGCCAAGGCCTCTTAGCGGGAGGGATGTCCGGGGAGCTGTTTTTT. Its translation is CASSQGLLAGGMSGELFF.

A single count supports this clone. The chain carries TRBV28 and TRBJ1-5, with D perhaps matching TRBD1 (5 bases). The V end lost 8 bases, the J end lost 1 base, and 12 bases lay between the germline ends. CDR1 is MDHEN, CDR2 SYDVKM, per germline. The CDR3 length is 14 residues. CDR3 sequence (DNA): TGTGCCAGCGAGGGCGGGGGGAGCAATCAGCCCCAGCATTTT. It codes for CASEGGGSNQPQHF.

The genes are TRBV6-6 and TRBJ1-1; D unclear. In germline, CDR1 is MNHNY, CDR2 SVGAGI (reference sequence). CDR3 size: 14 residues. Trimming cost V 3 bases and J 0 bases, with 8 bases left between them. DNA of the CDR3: TGTGCCAGCAGTTATGAGGGAATGAACACTGAAGCTTTCTTT. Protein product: CASSYEGMNTEAFF.

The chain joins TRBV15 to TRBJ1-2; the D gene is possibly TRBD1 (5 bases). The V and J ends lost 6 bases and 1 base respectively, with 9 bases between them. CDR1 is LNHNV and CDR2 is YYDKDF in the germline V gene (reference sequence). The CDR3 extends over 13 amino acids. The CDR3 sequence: CATSPRVNYGYTF. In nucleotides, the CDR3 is TGTGCCACCAGTCCCAGGGTTAACTATGGCTACACCTTC. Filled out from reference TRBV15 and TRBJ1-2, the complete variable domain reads DAMVIQNPRYQVTQFGKPVTLSCSQTLNHNVMYWYQQKSSQAPKLLFHYYDKDFNNEADTPDNFQSRRPNTSFCFLDIRSPGLGDTAMYLCATSPRVNYGYTFGSGTRLTVV.

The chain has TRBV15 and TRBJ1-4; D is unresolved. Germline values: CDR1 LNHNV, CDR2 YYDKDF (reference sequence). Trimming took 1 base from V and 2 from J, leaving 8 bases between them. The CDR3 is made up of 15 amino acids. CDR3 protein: CATSRVSRTNEKLFF. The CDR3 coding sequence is TGTGCCACCAGCAGAGTTTCCAGGACTAATGAAAAACTGTTTTTT.

The CDR3 reads CASSPSVQFYEQYF. The CDR3 coding sequence is TGTGCCAGCAGCCCCAGCGTCCAATTCTACGAGCAGTACTTC. The rearrangement joins TRBV14 to TRBJ2-7; D is ambiguous. V lost 4 bases and J lost 3, with 13 bases in between. The germline V gene encodes CDR1 SGHDN and CDR2 FVKESK. The CDR3 has 14 amino acids.

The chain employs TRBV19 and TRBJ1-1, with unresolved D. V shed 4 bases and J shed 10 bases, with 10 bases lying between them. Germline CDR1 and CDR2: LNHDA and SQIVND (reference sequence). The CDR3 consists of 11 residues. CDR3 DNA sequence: TGTGCCAGTAGTACAGCGTCCCGAGCTTTCTTT. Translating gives CASSTASRAFF.

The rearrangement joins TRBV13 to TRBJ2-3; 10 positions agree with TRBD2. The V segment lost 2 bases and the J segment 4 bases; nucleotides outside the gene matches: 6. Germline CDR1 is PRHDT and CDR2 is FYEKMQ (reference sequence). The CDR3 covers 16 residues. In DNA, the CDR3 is TGTGCCAGCAGCTTACAGAGCGGGAGGGATTCAGATACGCAGTATTTT. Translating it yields CASSLQSGRDSDTQYF.

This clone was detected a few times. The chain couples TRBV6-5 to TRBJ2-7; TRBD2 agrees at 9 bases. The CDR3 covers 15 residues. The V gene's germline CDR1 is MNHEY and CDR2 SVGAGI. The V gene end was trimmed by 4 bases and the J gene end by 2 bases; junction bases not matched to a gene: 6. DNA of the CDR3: TGTGCCAGCAGTTCATCGACTAGCGGTGCCTACGAGCAGTACTTC. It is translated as CASSSSTSGAYEQYF.

The CDR3 region has the DNA TGTGCCAGCAGCGTAGCGACACAAGAGACCCAGTACTTC. Its protein product is CASSVATQETQYF. This chain links TRBV9 with TRBJ2-5; D uncertain. This CDR3 contains 13 residues. Germline CDR1 SGDLS, CDR2 YYNGEE. Trimming pared 0 bases from V and 2 bases from J, leaving 5 bases between. Complete variable domain (other parts from reference TRBV9 and TRBJ2-5): DSGVTQTPKHLITATGQRVTLRCSPRSGDLSVYWYQQSLDQGLQFLIQYYNGEERAKGNILERFSAQQFPDLHSELNLSSLELGDSALYFCASSVATQETQYFGPGTRLLVL.

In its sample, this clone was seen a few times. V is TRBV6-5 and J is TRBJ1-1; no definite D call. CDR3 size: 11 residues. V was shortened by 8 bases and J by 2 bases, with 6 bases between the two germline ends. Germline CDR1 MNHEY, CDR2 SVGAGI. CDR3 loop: CASWHNTEAFF. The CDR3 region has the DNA TGTGCCAGCTGGCATAACACTGAAGCTTTCTTT.

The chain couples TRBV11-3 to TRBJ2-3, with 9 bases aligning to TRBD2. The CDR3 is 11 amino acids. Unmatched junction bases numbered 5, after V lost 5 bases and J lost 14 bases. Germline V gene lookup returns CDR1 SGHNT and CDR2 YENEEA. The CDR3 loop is CASSTGLASYF. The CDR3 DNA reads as TGTGCCAGCAGCACGGGACTAGCCTCGTATTTT.

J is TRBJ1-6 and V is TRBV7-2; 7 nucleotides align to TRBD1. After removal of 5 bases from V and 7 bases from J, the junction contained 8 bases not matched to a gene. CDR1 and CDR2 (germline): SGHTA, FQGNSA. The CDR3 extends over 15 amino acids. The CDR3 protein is CASSPPGQENSPLHF. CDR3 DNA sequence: TGTGCCAGCAGCCCGCCAGGACAGGAGAATTCACCCCTCCACTTT.

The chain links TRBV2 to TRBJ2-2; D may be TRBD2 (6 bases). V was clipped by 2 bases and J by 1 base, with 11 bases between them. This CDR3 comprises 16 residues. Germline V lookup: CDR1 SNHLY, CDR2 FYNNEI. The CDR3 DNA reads TGTGCCAGCAGTGAATGGGGGGAAAAGAACACCGGGGAGCTGTTTTTT. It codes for CASSEWGEKNTGELFF.